These T cell receptor beta chains were read from a single sample in a study of blood T cell repertoires in COVID-19. Sequenced by immunoSEQ multiplex PCR; TCRdb stores in-frame clones only, minus some. The sample gives approximately 170,000 clones, over 80% of which show up once; roughly 13% is in the top ten. Sequenced input: peripheral blood. The receptors shown here come from a man in his 70s who had recovered from COVID-19. The CDR3 runs from the conserved cysteine through the conserved F or W. D genes are given only for firm matches.

CASSPGGAGNTEAFF,-,TRBJ1-1,TRBV6-5
CARGRRGSGELFF,TRBD2,TRBJ2-2,TRBV2
CASVGSGELFF,-,TRBJ2-2,TRBV11-2
CASSMSVNEKLFF,-,TRBJ1-4,TRBV5-4
CASRETSSTDTQYF,-,TRBJ2-3,TRBV5-1
CASSLGGTDTQYF,-,TRBJ2-3,TRBV5-1
CASSVGQVDGYTF,-,TRBJ1-2,TRBV9
CATGAGVSTDTQYF,-,TRBJ2-3,TRBV24-1
CASSPWQGEAFF,-,TRBJ1-1,TRBV7-8
CASSLDRGGLAFYEQYF,TRBD2,TRBJ2-7,TRBV7-2
CASSLSGPGAPLHF,-,TRBJ1-6,TRBV28
CASSSRDGTQYF,-,TRBJ2-5,TRBV7-9
CASSLEPVSYEQYF,-,TRBJ2-7,TRBV7-8
CASSLGVGAGFGYNEQFF,-,TRBJ2-1,TRBV11-2
CASSVGQGNSPLHF,TRBD1,TRBJ1-6,TRBV5-1
CASDGRPSSYNEQFF,TRBD2,TRBJ2-1,TRBV6-5
CASSLQGDETQYF,TRBD1,TRBJ2-5,TRBV5-6
CASSYNGPRGGYGYTF,-,TRBJ1-2,TRBV6-5
CASGETSGLLDTQYF,TRBD2,TRBJ2-3,TRBV11-2
CASSPGTNSYEQYF,TRBD2,TRBJ2-7,TRBV5-1
CASSSDRNTEAFF,-,TRBJ1-1,TRBV6-2/TRBV6-3
CASNTGTGYGYTF,TRBD1,TRBJ1-2,TRBV12-3/TRBV12-4
CASTREGGTGELFF,-,TRBJ2-2,TRBV2
CASSPNPTGLGSDNEQFF,TRBD2,TRBJ2-1,TRBV18
CASSFRDRGRNEQYF,TRBD1,TRBJ2-7,TRBV7-2
CASSPSYTGELFF,-,TRBJ2-2,TRBV4-3
CASSLTGSQETQYF,-,TRBJ2-5,TRBV13
CASTETGFGEQYF,TRBD1,TRBJ2-7,TRBV2
CASSVQAGGHYNEQFF,TRBD2,TRBJ2-1,TRBV19
CASSFGQVNTGELFF,TRBD1,TRBJ2-2,TRBV19
CAISGLAGASYNEQFF,TRBD2,TRBJ2-1,TRBV10-3
CASTVGLGTDTQYF,-,TRBJ2-3,TRBV6-5
CASSLAGGFLGEQYF,-,TRBJ2-7,TRBV5-5